This is a list of T cell receptor beta chains from one sample in a study of chemoradiotherapy in HPV16-positive cancers. Clones were sequenced by immunoSEQ multiplex PCR, and TCRdb holds only the in-frame ones, with some missing. The sample holds 7,000 or so clones, approximately 79% seen once. Sampling was performed from a patient who underwent chemoradiotherapy. The receptors derive from a human donor with HPV-associated anogenital cancer. Each CDR3 is given with its conserved first and last residue. Fields, in order: V gene, J gene, clone size, D gene, CDR3 DNA, CDR3 protein. D genes are given only for firm matches. Size values are once, few and many counts, or a class for expanded clones, and some rows have none.

V: TRBV28
J: TRBJ2-7
size: .
D: .
DNA: TGTGCCAGCAGTTTAGGGCTTTTCCCCTACGTGCAGTACTTC
CDR3: CASSLGLFPYVQYF

V: TRBV6-5
J: TRBJ2-7
size: .
D: .
DNA: TGTGCCAGCAGTTACAGGGTTTCCACCGAGCAGTACTTC
CDR3: CASSYRVSTEQYF

V: TRBV18
J: TRBJ2-7
size: .
D: .
DNA: TGTGCCAGCTCACCACCGAGCAGGGAAGCCTACGAGCAGTACTTC
CDR3: CASSPPSREAYEQYF

V: TRBV28
J: TRBJ1-2
size: .
D: TRBD1
DNA: TGTGCCAGCAGGGTAGGGGGCGCAAACTATGGCTACACCTTC
CDR3: CASRVGGANYGYTF

V: TRBV5-1
J: TRBJ2-5
size: .
D: TRBD1
DNA: TGCGCCAGCAGCTTTGGGACAGCCATTACGCAAGAGACCCAGTACTTC
CDR3: CASSFGTAITQETQYF

V: TRBV7-2
J: TRBJ2-7
size: once
D: .
DNA: TGTGCCAGCAGCTTACGACTAGCCTACGAGCAGTACTTC
CDR3: CASSLRLAYEQYF

V: TRBV28
J: TRBJ1-5
size: .
D: .
DNA: TGTGCCAGCAGTACTATATGGGGGGGCGGTCAGCCCCAGCATTTT
CDR3: CASSTIWGGGQPQHF

V: TRBV11-3
J: TRBJ1-3
size: .
D: TRBD1
DNA: TGTGCCAGCAGCCCACCCGGACAGGGGTCTGGAAACACCATATATTTT
CDR3: CASSPPGQGSGNTIYF

V: TRBV10-2
J: TRBJ1-1
size: few
D: .
DNA: TGCGCCAGCAGTGAGTCGAGCCAGGTTGCTTTCTTT
CDR3: CASSESSQVAFF

V: TRBV11-1
J: TRBJ1-2
size: .
D: .
DNA: TGTGCCAGCAGCTACTACGCCGGACAGCAAGATGGCTACACCTTC
CDR3: CASSYYAGQQDGYTF

V: TRBV5-1
J: TRBJ1-2
size: .
D: TRBD1
DNA: TGCGCCAGCAGCTTGGAACAGGGGGCTGACTATGGCTACACCTTC
CDR3: CASSLEQGADYGYTF

V: TRBV28
J: TRBJ1-4
size: .
D: .
DNA: TGTGCCAGCAGTTCCAGACAGCACGGGGAAAAACTGTTTTTT
CDR3: CASSSRQHGEKLFF

V: TRBV7-2
J: TRBJ2-7
size: .
D: .
DNA: TGTGCCAGCAGCCAAGTCTACGAGCAGTACTTC
CDR3: CASSQVYEQYF

V: TRBV4-2
J: TRBJ2-3
size: .
D: TRBD2
DNA: TGTGCCAGCAGCCCTAGCGGGAGCACAGATACGCAGTATTTT
CDR3: CASSPSGSTDTQYF

V: TRBV30
J: TRBJ2-7
size: few
D: .
DNA: TGTGCCTGGAGTGAGGACTACGAGCAGTACTTC
CDR3: CAWSEDYEQYF

V: TRBV7-2
J: TRBJ1-5
size: .
D: TRBD1
DNA: TGTGCCAGCAGCTTGGACAGGGGGAGGAATCAGCCCCAGCATTTT
CDR3: CASSLDRGRNQPQHF

V: TRBV4-1
J: TRBJ2-3
size: once
D: .
DNA: TGCGCCAGCAGCCAAGAAGGGGCGAGGGCCACAGATACGCAGTATTTT
CDR3: CASSQEGARATDTQYF

V: TRBV28
J: TRBJ1-5
size: .
D: .
DNA: TGTGCCAGCAGTCCCCGGACAGCCCAGTTTAATCAGCCCCAGCATTTT
CDR3: CASSPRTAQFNQPQHF

V: TRBV28
J: TRBJ2-7
size: .
D: TRBD2
DNA: TGTGCCAGCAGTCCCGAAGCGGGAGCTCGAGAGCAGTACTTC
CDR3: CASSPEAGAREQYF

V: TRBV6-1
J: TRBJ2-7
size: .
D: .
DNA: TGTGCCAGCAGTGTGGAGGGGACCTACGAGCAGTACTTC
CDR3: CASSVEGTYEQYF

V: TRBV30
J: TRBJ1-1
size: once
D: .
DNA: TGTACCGGAGGGGGGGTCATGAACACTGAAGCTTTCTTT
CDR3: CTGGGVMNTEAFF

V: TRBV7-2
J: TRBJ2-5
size: .
D: .
DNA: TGTGCCAGCACCCCCTCTAGGGAGGAGACCCAGTACTTC
CDR3: CASTPSREETQYF

V: TRBV30
J: TRBJ1-2
size: .
D: TRBD1
DNA: TGTGCCTGGAGTCCACAGGGGCCCTATGGCTACACCTTC
CDR3: CAWSPQGPYGYTF

V: TRBV5-4
J: TRBJ1-3
size: .
D: .
DNA: TGTGCCAGCAGCTTGGGGGGGCGTAGGCCTGGAAACACCATATATTTT
CDR3: CASSLGGRRPGNTIYF

V: TRBV28
J: TRBJ1-1
size: .
D: TRBD1
DNA: TGTGCCAGCAGGCCCAACAGGGGCCTGAACACTGAAGCTTTCTTT
CDR3: CASRPNRGLNTEAFF

V: TRBV9
J: TRBJ1-2
size: .
D: .
DNA: TGTGCCAGCAGCGTAGAGTCCTCCAGGGCTATGCGGTACACCTTC
CDR3: CASSVESSRAMRYTF

V: TRBV28
J: TRBJ1-2
size: .
D: TRBD1
DNA: TGTGCCAGCAGAACAGACAGGGTAAATGGCTACACCTTC
CDR3: CASRTDRVNGYTF

V: TRBV7-9
J: TRBJ1-3
size: .
D: .
DNA: TGTGCCAGCAGCTTAACCGTCGGATCGCCTGGAAACACCATATATTTT
CDR3: CASSLTVGSPGNTIYF